Below, 8 T cell receptor beta chains from the same sample are listed, as sequenced in a study of cytomegalovirus exposure and HLA in healthy donors. Researchers ran the PCR with 60 Vbeta and 13 Jbeta primers. Repertoires were generated with immunoSEQ multiplex PCR, while TCRdb's copy carries only in-frame clones and drops some. The repertoire holds 150,000 or so clones, with 65% to 80% as singletons. Sequencing was carried out using PBMCs. The receptors stem from a male donor in good health and CMV-seropositive.

This chain connects TRBV6-1 to TRBJ1-1; D perhaps matches TRBD1 (6 bases). V lost 10 bases to trimming and J lost 2 bases, with 14 bases between them. Germline loops: CDR1 MNHNS, CDR2 SASEGT. The CDR3 runs to 13 residues. Here the CDR3 reads CATQGQFNTEAFF. The CDR3 nucleotides read TGTGCCACCCAAGGACAGTTTAACACTGAAGCTTTCTTT.

The rearrangement uses TRBV7-9 and TRBJ2-5; 8 nucleotides line up with TRBD1. CDR1 and CDR2 (germline): SEHNR, FQNEAQ (reference sequence). The V segment lost 1 base and the J segment 1 base; nucleotides outside the gene matches: 8. The CDR3 length is 17 residues. The CDR3 region has the DNA TGTGCCAGCAGCTTAGATGCGAGGACAGGGCTCCAAGAGACCCAGTACTTC. Encoded protein: CASSLDARTGLQETQYF.

This clone was found once. The chain joins TRBV28 to TRBJ1-6, with TRBD1 matching 11 bases. J gave up 7 bases and V 4 bases, and 6 bases lay outside the gene matches. The CDR3 consists of 16 residues. Germline CDR1 MDHEN, CDR2 SYDVKM. CDR3 sequence (DNA): TGTGCCAGCAGTTCCTCCGGGACAGGGGGGAATTCACCCCTCCACTTT. Protein sequence: CASSSSGTGGNSPLHF.

The chain has TRBV18 and TRBJ2-5; D is unresolved. The J call could be wrong; TRBJ2-7 is a better fit for the DNA end. The CDR3 runs 14 residues. Germline V CDR1 and CDR2: KGHSH, LQKENI. The CDR3 is CASSPQVISYEQYF. CDR3 bases: TGTGCCAGCTCACCGCAGGTTATTTCCTACGAGCAGTACTTC.

This sequence joins TRBV28 and TRBJ2-7, with D possibly matching TRBD2 (5 bases). Trimming removed 3 bases at V and 4 bases at J, with 10 bases between. The CDR3 extends over 13 amino acids. In germline, CDR1 is MDHEN, CDR2 SYDVKM. As DNA, the CDR3 is TGTGCCAGCAGTTTTGTCCAGCGGTACGAGCAGTACTTC. Encoded protein: CASSFVQRYEQYF.

The chain has TRBV5-4 and TRBJ1-1; 9 nucleotides match TRBD1. Losses at the gene ends were 4 bases for V and 7 bases for J; bases not matched to a gene: 5. Germline-derived CDR1 and CDR2 are SGHNT and YYREEE (reference sequence). The CDR3 runs 13 residues. Here the CDR3 DNA reads TGTGCCAGCAGCATCCCGGGACAGGGTGAAGCTTTCTTT. Translation: CASSIPGQGEAFF.

V is TRBV6-1 and J is TRBJ1-2; D may be TRBD1 (5 bases). The CDR3 runs 16 residues. V was pared by 2 bases and J by 4 bases, with 17 bases between. Germline V gene lookup returns CDR1 MNHNS and CDR2 SASEGT. This CDR3 reads CASSELRQITSYGYTF. CDR3 in DNA: TGTGCCAGCAGTGAACTTCGACAGATAACGTCCTATGGCTACACCTTC.

This clone was observed a few times. CDR3 DNA: TGTGCCTGGAGTGTCTCAGGGGGCAATGAGCAGTTCTTC. It is translated as CAWSVSGGNEQFF. The genes are TRBV30 and TRBJ2-1; 7 positions match TRBD1. The germline V gene encodes CDR1 GTSNPN and CDR2 SVGIG (reference sequence). The V segment lost 0 bases and the J segment 6 bases; nucleotides outside the gene matches: 2. CDR3 length: 13 residues.